This T cell receptor (beta chain) appears in the sequencing data of a study of OX40 agonist ivuxolimab in advanced cancers. Germline CDR1 is SNHLY and CDR2 is FYNNEI. Between the trimmed V and J ends, which lost 4 bases and 7 bases, there was a span of 16 bases. CDR3 length: 15 residues. The assay was immunoSEQ multiplex PCR, and TCRdb's table has in-frame clones only and misses some. Of approximately 74,000 clones listed, over 75% were seen once; the top ten hold 5.5% to 6%. The chain employs TRBV2 and TRBJ1-4; possible D gene TRBD1, 5 bases. Sequencing used CD4+ or CD8+ T cells sorted from blood, obtained in a trial of the OX40 agonist ivuxolimab. The receptor was derived from an adult with an advanced solid tumor such as melanoma, head and neck, liver or kidney cancer. The CDR3 coding sequence is TGTGCCAGCAGTGTTTTGGGGGGAGGGCGTGAAAAACTGTTTTTT. This gives the protein CASSVLGGGREKLFF.